Here is one TCR beta chain with its context. Its antigen is not yet known. Base qualities are not provided; no much larger clone lies one nucleotide away. The CDR3 regions of human TCRbeta chains were analyzed by immunosequencing. Per the authors' processing: TCRs in the repertoires were matched against a reference library of SARS-CoV-2-specific TCRs that had been generated with the MIRA antigen-specificity platform. Breadth was defined as the fraction of unique TCRs that were SARS-CoV-2-associated. Depth was defined as the fraction of total T cells that were SARS-CoV-2-associated. Using the MIRA data, every spike-specific TCR was mapped to the spike region that the TCR reacted to and assigned to either a CD4 or a CD8 class. Log10-transformed breadth and depth values were compared by one-way ANOVA with Sidak's multiple comparisons tests. TCRdb holds this immuneACCESS table with in-frame rearrangements only. Some clones are missing; in checked studies, unresolved V genes explain under half, and the rest has no known cause. D and trimming come from the DNA, and the V and J calls and clone size come from that table. The sample yields 130,000 or so clones; 75% to 95% were counted once. The ten largest clones represent 1.5% to 2% of the sample.

The time point label of this sample denotes: about 28 days (+/-7) after the second vaccine dose. AZD1222 recipients whose second dose came at about 4 weeks and those whose second dose came at about 12 weeks were combined into one group, since spike-specific TCR depth and breadth did not differ between the two schedules. Samples from vaccinated people were obtained from the UK trials COV001 and COV002, which included a single-blind randomized controlled phase 2/3 trial of AZD1222 (ChAdOx1 nCoV-19) in healthy adults. Trial participant PBMC samples were collected at day 0 and day 28 after the second dose for TCRbeta chain sequencing. The germline V end is reduced by 5 bases and the J end by 5 bases; junction bases left unmatched: 10. Via the germline V gene, CDR1 is SGHVS and CDR2 FQNEAQ. Counted from cysteine to phenylalanine, this CDR3 has 15 amino acids. The only DNA kept is the CDR3, 45 bases in frame from the first base.

The source of the sample is a study of T cell responses to AZD1222 COVID-19 vaccine (dated by TCRdb to the early 2020s). Describing the broader study: TCR sequencing was performed for about 250 trial participants, of whom around 200 were given two doses of AZD1222 and around 25 were given two doses of MenACWY control vaccine. Enrollment into the trials was organized by age into subgroups of 18-55, 56-69 and 70-plus years, and those subgroups contained about 160, 30 and 59 TCR-sequenced participants, respectively. Findings and caveats that apply to the study as a whole: Conclusions about previously exposed vaccinees were limited because only six or seven AZD1222 recipients were SARS-CoV-2 seropositive at baseline. The vaccine-associated CD4 TCRs covered the entire spike protein, and the dominant responses fell in regions 160-218 and 743-854. The 56-69-year group was small, and its depth increase did not reach significance, likely because of low power. Participants were mostly white British, with more females than males. The authors suggested clonal diversity may have been underestimated. Epitopes outside the regions mutated in the B.1.351 and B.1.1.7 variants were reportedly recognized by nearly half of the unique spike-specific TCRs. After two AZD1222 doses, spike-specific TCR breadth and depth were significantly higher than at day 0 and than in MenACWY recipients. No day 14 peak-response samples were available, so repertoires were characterized only after the peak T cell response.

The chain couples TRBV7-8 to TRBJ1-2; 8 junctional bases match TRBD1. Material: peripheral blood, obtained 28 days after the second AZD1222 dose. This sequence originates from an adult who received the AZD1222 COVID-19 vaccine. The nucleotide sequence is given as TGTGCCAGCAGCCTTGGACAGGGACTATGGTATGGCTACACCTTC. This sequence encodes CASSLGQGLWYGYTF.